A single sample gave rise to the 8 T cell receptor beta chains below, sequenced in a study of T cells of healthy individuals. Each CDR3 protein gets one entry after TCRdb re-called the 5' RACE reads with MiXCR. The table records approximately 100,000 distinct CDR3 sequences, 17% of them present only once. Receptors originate from a human donor in good health.

The chain has TRBV5-1 and TRBJ2-3, with D unclear. CDR3 length: 14 residues. V lost 0 bases and J 10 bases, leaving 15 bases between the germline ends. Germline CDR1 SGHRS, CDR2 YFSETQ. CDR3 coding DNA: TGCGCCAGCAGCTTGGCAGGCTCAAAACCACCGCAGTATTTT. It translates to CASSLAGSKPPQYF.

Concerning this clonotype itself: Mismatch with germline at one junction end may stem from a read error. This chain uses TRBV20-1 with TRBJ1-6; D is uncertain. The CDR3 runs 12 residues. The germline CDR1 and CDR2 sequences are DFQATT and SNEGSKA (reference sequence). In nucleotides, the CDR3 is TGCAGTGCCGCGAGGCTGGGTTCACCCATCCACTTT. Protein sequence: CSAARLGSPIHF.

The chain is built from TRBV28 and TRBJ1-5; D uncertain. Looked up from germline, CDR1 is MDHEN and CDR2 is SYDVKM. V was trimmed by 6 bases and J by 1 base, leaving 7 bases between them. The CDR3 is 13 residues long. The CDR3 DNA reads TGTGCCAGCAGGATAGGGAGCAATCAGCCCCAGCATTTT. Its protein is CASRIGSNQPQHF. The entire variable domain, with the rest obtained from reference TRBV28 and TRBJ1-5, is as follows: DVKVTQSSRYLVKRTGEKVFLECVQDMDHENMFWYRQDPGLGLRLIYFSYDVKMKEKGDIPEGYSVSREKKERFSLILESASTNQTSMYLCASRIGSNQPQHFGDGTRLSIL.

The chain couples TRBV28 to TRBJ2-1, with 7 bases that match TRBD2. With 2 bases clipped from V and 9 bases from J, the junction kept 10 bases outside the gene matches. The CDR3 length is 15 residues. The V gene's germline CDR1 is MDHEN and CDR2 SYDVKM. Here the CDR3 DNA reads TGTGCCAGCAGTTTAAGGGGCGGGGAGGGCCGTGAGCAGTTCTTC. Translating gives CASSLRGGEGREQFF.

The chain recombines TRBV20-1 with TRBJ2-7; unclear D gene. The CDR3 consists of 12 residues. Germline V gives CDR1 DFQATT, CDR2 SNEGSKA (reference sequence). Trimming removed 3 bases at V and 3 bases at J, with 9 bases between. The CDR3 here is CSASLDGYEQYF. The CDR3 DNA reads TGCAGTGCTAGTCTGGACGGCTACGAGCAGTACTTC.

This clonotype was counted between two and nine times. V is TRBV6-5 and J is TRBJ2-1, with no clear D. The CDR3 runs 13 residues. Trimming removed 6 bases from V and 6 bases from J, with 12 bases in between. The V gene's germline CDR1 is MNHEY and CDR2 SVGAGI. The CDR3 sequence is CASRRSLANEQFF. The CDR3 nucleotides read TGTGCCAGCAGGCGATCATTAGCCAATGAGCAGTTCTTC.

This clonotype has only a few counts. The chain combines TRBV2 with TRBJ2-1; TRBD2 matches at 14 bases. The CDR3 consists of 19 residues. Germline assignment: CDR1 SNHLY and CDR2 FYNNEI. The V segment lost 0 bases and the J segment 2 bases; nucleotides outside the gene matches: 6. CDR3 amino acids: CASSEAGTSGGATYNEQFF. The CDR3 DNA is TGTGCCAGCAGTGAAGCCGGGACTAGCGGGGGAGCCACCTACAATGAGCAGTTCTTC.

This clonotype was detected only a few times. Mismatch with germline at one junction end may stem from a read error. The chain combines TRBV5-6 with TRBJ2-1; no firm D call. The germline V gene has CDR1 SGHDT and CDR2 YYEEEE. CDR3 size: 15 residues. The CDR3 DNA reads as TGTGCCAGCAGCTTGTTATCTGGCTCCCACAATGAGCAGTTCTTC. The encoded protein is CASSLLSGSHNEQFF.